The T cell receptor (beta chain) under discussion was sequenced for a study of cytomegalovirus exposure and HLA in healthy donors. Overall study results and limits: In vitro testing confirmed a few CMV-associated chains as specific for CMV antigens.

The CDR3 is made up of 16 amino acids. The germline CDR1 and CDR2 sequences are MNHEY and SVGAGI. V dropped 0 bases and J dropped 6; count of bases not matched to a gene: 8. Remarks on this clone: What it binds is not known.

TCRdb's copy holds only in-frame clones and misses some; the assay was immunoSEQ multiplex PCR. The sample lists 150,000 or so clones; 65% to 90% were seen once. V is TRBV6-5 and J is TRBJ2-7; 10 bases are shared with TRBD1. This TCR derives from a man younger than 35 in good health and CMV-seropositive. What was sequenced was PBMCs. The CDR3 sequence: CASSYSRDRGSFEQYF. CDR3 DNA sequence: TGTGCCAGCAGTTACTCAAGGGACAGGGGAAGTTTCGAGCAGTACTTC.